The sample holds one count of the clone carrying this T cell receptor (beta chain). Possible read error: a much larger clone is one base away. With V trimmed by 0 bases and J by 7 bases, 9 bases remained unmatched. Germline V gene sequence: CDR1 LGHNA, CDR2 YNFKEQ. This CDR3 comprises 17 residues. The sample originates from a study of T cells in Graves' hyperthyroidism and ophthalmopathy. Study background: Sampling of peripheral blood happened at initial diagnosis, prior to any treatment.

Blood dates from first hyperthyroidism diagnosis, before any ophthalmopathy symptoms. More than 9.5 ml fresh peripheral blood yielded the PBMCs. The CDR3 regions of TCR beta were amplified from RNA transcripts. First-round RT-PCR targeting the TCR CDR3 was performed with the HTBI primer set. TCRdb processed the multiplex PCR reads anew with MiXCR; each CDR3 protein has one entry. The repertoire holds around 290,000 distinct CDR3 sequences, with approximately 12% as singletons. The receptor was isolated from a woman aged 25 to 39 with Graves' hyperthyroidism that later progressed to Graves' ophthalmopathy. Sequencing was performed on blood. The chain carries TRBV4-2 and TRBJ2-2, with 9 positions matching TRBD2. DNA for the CDR3: TGTGCCAGCAGCCAAGATACAGCGGGAGGCCTCGGCGGGGAGCTGTTTTTT. This gives the protein CASSQDTAGGLGGELFF.